These 2 T cell receptor beta chains share one sample of origin, sequenced in a study of blood T cell repertoires in COVID-19. Here immunoSEQ multiplex PCR was the method, and the copy in TCRdb shows in-frame clones only, minus some. The sample holds over 150,000 clones, 85% to 90% seen once. Specimen: peripheral blood. The receptors shown here come from a man between 65 and 85 years old with active or convalescent COVID-19.

This sequence joins TRBV7-9 and TRBJ1-2; TRBD1 is a possible D gene (6 bases). This CDR3 spans 13 amino acids. CDR1 is SEHNR and CDR2 is FQNEAQ in the germline V gene (reference sequence). The V and J ends lost 5 bases and 4 bases respectively, with 11 bases between them. The CDR3 sequence: CASSQDRRYGYTF. CDR3 DNA: TGTGCCAGCAGCCAAGACAGGCGCTATGGCTACACCTTC. Full variable domain (outside the CDR3, taken from reference TRBV7-9 and TRBJ1-2): DTGVSQNPRHKITKRGQNVTFRCDPISEHNRLYWYRQTLGQGPEFLTYFQNEAQLEKSRLLSDRFSAERPKGSFSTLEIQRTEQGDSAMYLCASSQDRRYGYTFGSGTRLTVV.

The V and J genes are TRBV10-3 and TRBJ1-2, with TRBD1 as a possible D gene (6 bases). V lost 3 bases, J lost 0 bases, and 14 bases lay in between. The CDR3 totals 16 residues. The V gene's germline CDR1 is ENHRY and CDR2 SYGVKD. As DNA, the CDR3 is TGTGCCATCAGTGAAGGGGGAGCAGGGGCTAACTATGGCTACACCTTC. Translating it yields CAISEGGAGANYGYTF.